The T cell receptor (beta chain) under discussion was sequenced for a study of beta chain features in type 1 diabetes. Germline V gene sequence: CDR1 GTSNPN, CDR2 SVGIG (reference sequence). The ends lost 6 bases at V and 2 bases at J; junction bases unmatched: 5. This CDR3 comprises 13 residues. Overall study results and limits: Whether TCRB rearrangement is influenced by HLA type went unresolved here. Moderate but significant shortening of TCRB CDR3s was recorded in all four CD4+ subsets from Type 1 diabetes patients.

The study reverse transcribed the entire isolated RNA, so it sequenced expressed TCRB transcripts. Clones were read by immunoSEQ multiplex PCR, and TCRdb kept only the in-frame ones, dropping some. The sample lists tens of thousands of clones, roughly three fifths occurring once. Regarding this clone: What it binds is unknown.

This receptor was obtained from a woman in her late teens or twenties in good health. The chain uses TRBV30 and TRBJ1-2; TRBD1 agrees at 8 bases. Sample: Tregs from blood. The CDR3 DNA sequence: TGTGCCTGCAAGGGACAGGAGAACTATGGCTACACCTTC. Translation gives CACKGQENYGYTF. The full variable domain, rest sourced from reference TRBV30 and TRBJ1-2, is SQTIHQWPATLVQPVGSPLSLECTVEGTSNPNLYWYRQAAGRGLQLLFYSVGIGQISSEVPQNLSASRPQDRQFILSSKKLLLSDSGFYLCACKGQENYGYTFGSGTRLTVV.